Listed below are T cell receptor beta chains from one sample, sequenced in a study of T cells in Graves' hyperthyroidism and ophthalmopathy. TCRdb re-called the multiplex PCR reads with MiXCR, one entry per CDR3 protein. This table has more than 500,000 distinct CDR3 sequences, 35% to 50% appearing once. Specimen: peripheral blood or thyroid tissue (not recorded which). The source is an adult woman with Graves' disease, either hyperthyroidism or ophthalmopathy (not recorded which). CDR3s include the opening cysteine and the closing phenylalanine or tryptophan. D genes are given only for firm matches. The listing skips clone size in some rows; elsewhere it reads once, few, many or a size class.

d_call j_call clone_size v_call cdr3_aa cdr3_nt
TRBD2 TRBJ2-2 . TRBV7-2 CASSAPGLAGTGELFF TGTGCCAGCAGCGCACCGGGACTAGCGGGGACCGGGGAGCTGTTTTTT
. TRBJ1-1 . TRBV5-1 CASSKGSNTEAFF TGCGCCAGCAGTAAAGGATCGAACACTGAAGCTTTCTTT
. TRBJ1-6 . TRBV15 CATTLPGRNSPLHF TGTGCCACCACCCTCCCGGGACGGAATTCACCCCTCCACTTT
TRBD2 TRBJ2-7 . TRBV4-3 CASSQVLGLAGRYEQYF TGCGCCAGCAGCCAAGTTCTTGGTCTAGCGGGACGCTACGAGCAGTACTTC
. TRBJ2-7 . TRBV9 CASSVESGYEQYF TGTGCCAGCAGCGTAGAGAGCGGCTACGAGCAGTACTTC
TRBD1 TRBJ1-5 . TRBV19 CASSVYGGGIQPQHF TGTGCCAGTAGTGTGTACGGAGGGGGCATTCAGCCCCAGCATTTT
. TRBJ2-5 many TRBV24-1 CATSVPGQSETQYF TGTGCCACCAGTGTCCCGGGACAATCGGAGACCCAGTACTTC
. TRBJ1-1 many TRBV6-6 CASTSGVGTEAFF TGTGCCAGCACCAGTGGGGTTGGGACTGAAGCTTTCTTT
. TRBJ1-4 many TRBV10-3 CAISDTGRNEKLFF TGTGCCATCAGCGACACCGGCCGTAATGAAAAACTGTTTTTT
. TRBJ1-5 . TRBV9 CASSVGQDSNQPQHF TGTGCCAGCAGCGTAGGACAGGATAGCAATCAGCCCCAGCATTTT
TRBD2 TRBJ2-7 once TRBV4-2 CASSQAGEGREQYF TGTGCCAGCAGCCAAGCGGGGGAGGGGCGCGAGCAGTACTTC
. TRBJ1-5 once TRBV19 CASTRQEMRDQPQHF TGTGCCAGTACGCGACAGGAAATGCGCGATCAGCCCCAGCATTTT
TRBD2 TRBJ2-7 . TRBV20-1 CSAREDGRAYEQYF TGCAGTGCTAGAGAAGACGGGAGGGCCTACGAGCAGTACTTC
. TRBJ2-5 . TRBV10-3 CAISEFGQETQYF TGTGCCATCAGTGAGTTTGGCCAAGAGACCCAGTACTTC
TRBD1 TRBJ2-6 . TRBV2 CASSGGTGFSGANVLTF TGTGCCAGCAGTGGGGGGACAGGGTTCTCTGGGGCCAACGTCCTGACTTTC
. TRBJ2-2 . TRBV10-3 CAIWQGTGELFF TGTGCCATATGGCAGGGGACCGGGGAGCTGTTTTTT
. TRBJ2-2 . TRBV19 CASSAGAGELFF TGTGCCAGTAGTGCAGGTGCCGGGGAGCTGTTTTTT